This T cell receptor beta chain derives from a study of tumor-infiltrating lymphocytes in primary liver carcinoma. Study-wide context: The cohort consisted of patients whose primary liver carcinoma was surgically resected. Findings and caveats of the study: It was tumor-adjacent and tumor-blood pairs that overlapped less than tumor region pairs did.

Germline CDR1 is SGHRS and CDR2 is YFSETQ. The CDR3 runs to 16 residues. With 2 bases removed from V and 3 bases from J, the gap between germline ends came to 14 bases. About this clonotype itself: The antigen is undetermined.

TCR beta cDNA was reverse-transcribed from about 0.45 ug of total RNA. The reaction used a constant-region primer and ProtoScript II reverse transcriptase. ARM-PCR, slightly modified, supplied the TCR beta libraries through three nested multiplex PCR rounds. The first two PCR rounds used TRBV1-TRBV30 primers with a Cbeta primer, roughly 10 cycles each. TCRdb redid the calling of the multiplex PCR reads with MiXCR, one entry per CDR3 protein. The sample carries some 190,000 distinct CDR3 sequences, 60% recorded once. Both blood RNA, taken from unsorted whole blood, and germline DNA were extracted. Chronic HBV infection affected patients, none of whom had received treatment. Before the surgical procedure, around 4 milliliters of peripheral blood were collected.

Specimen: peripheral blood. The receptor was derived from a man aged 35 to 55 with primary liver carcinoma and hepatitis B virus infection. V usage is TRBV5-1 and J usage is TRBJ2-2, with D possibly being TRBD1 or TRBD2 (5 bases each). This chain's CDR3 is CASSFVRDLYTGELFF. CDR3 coding DNA: TGCGCCAGCAGCTTTGTCCGGGACCTCTACACCGGGGAGCTGTTTTTT.